The 22 T cell receptor beta chains below all came from one sample that was sequenced in a study of technical replicates of blood from a handful of donors. The method was immunoSEQ multiplex PCR; TCRdb's version includes in-frame clones alone and lacks a portion of them. The data show roughly 80,000 clones, with 90% to 95% seen just once and approximately 0.25% held by the top ten. The sequenced sample was T cells isolated from PBMCs. All receptors derive from a human donor in good health.

The genes are TRBV27 and TRBJ2-1, with 16 bases matching TRBD2. The CDR3 loop spans 19 amino acids. From germline, CDR1 is MNHEY and CDR2 SMNVEV (reference sequence). Trimming cost V 5 bases and J 8 bases; bases outside gene matches: 15. The CDR3 DNA follows: TGTGCCAGCAGTATCTCCGGGACTAGCGGGAGGGCTTATGACGATGAGCAGTTCTTC. It codes for CASSISGTSGRAYDDEQFF.

The J gene is TRBJ2-7, the V gene TRBV10-3; 7 bases align to TRBD1. This CDR3 is 15 amino acids long. CDR1 ENHRY and CDR2 SYGVKD come from the germline V gene. V was pared by 6 bases and J by 3 bases, with 11 bases of the junction left unmatched. The CDR3 loop is CAISGVGGIYYEQYF. CDR3 nucleotides: TGTGCCATCAGCGGGGTAGGGGGCATCTACTACGAGCAGTACTTC.

The chain combines TRBV19 with TRBJ2-5; no clear D gene. Germline CDR1 is LNHDA and CDR2 is SQIVND (reference sequence). V lost 0 bases and J 5 bases, leaving 13 bases between the germline ends. This CDR3 contains 15 residues. CDR3 coding DNA: TGTGCCAGTAGTATAGATCGGCCAAGCAGGGAGACCCAGTACTTC. This sequence encodes CASSIDRPSRETQYF.

This chain connects TRBV2 to TRBJ1-1; D is undetermined. The germline CDR1 and CDR2 sequences are SNHLY and FYNNEI. The CDR3 consists of 14 residues. The V end was cut by 3 bases, the J end by 3 bases, with 11 bases between. This chain's CDR3 is CASSDAGIDTEAFF. DNA of the CDR3: TGTGCCAGCAGTGATGCGGGGATTGACACTGAAGCTTTCTTT.

This clone was counted a few times. V usage is TRBV10-1 and J usage is TRBJ1-1; D unclear. Trimming left V 0 bases short and J 4 bases short, with 6 bases between. Per the germline V gene, CDR1 is WNHNN and CDR2 is SYGVQD (reference sequence). This CDR3 has 13 residues. The CDR3 coding sequence is TGCGCCAGCAGTGAGTCAGGGAGCACTGAAGCTTTCTTT. Amino acids: CASSESGSTEAFF.

V is TRBV4-1 and J is TRBJ2-2; D may be TRBD1 (6 bases). CDR1 and CDR2 from the germline V gene are MGHRA and YSYEKL. The CDR3 extends over 16 amino acids. Trimming left V 0 bases short and J 1 base short, with 9 bases between. CDR3: CASSQEGGRNTGELFF. The CDR3, as DNA: TGCGCCAGCAGCCAAGAAGGGGGTCGGAACACCGGGGAGCTGTTTTTT.

V is TRBV28 and J is TRBJ2-7, with D uncertain. From germline, CDR1 is MDHEN and CDR2 SYDVKM. V was clipped by 2 bases and J by 3 bases, with 20 bases between them. CDR3 length: 17 residues. The CDR3 loop is CASSLRLGAALNYEQYF. In DNA form, the CDR3 reads TGTGCCAGCAGTTTAAGGCTAGGAGCAGCCCTTAACTACGAGCAGTACTTC.

The chain combines TRBV6-1 with TRBJ1-4, with D possibly matching TRBD1 (5 bases). The CDR3 is 14 amino acids. Trimming removed 2 bases at V and 2 bases at J, with 6 bases between. Per the germline V gene, CDR1 is MNHNS and CDR2 is SASEGT. The CDR3 region is CASSERGTNEKLFF. Written as DNA, the CDR3 is TGTGCCAGCAGTGAACGGGGGACTAATGAAAAACTGTTTTTT.

This clone appeared once. The genes are TRBV6-1 and TRBJ1-2; D is undetermined. Germline CDR1 reads MNHNS; CDR2 reads SASEGT. CDR3 length: 12 residues. V was cut by 7 bases and J by 4 bases, with 10 bases left in between. DNA for the CDR3: TGTGCCAGCATCCCGATCGGCTATGGCTACACCTTC. Its protein product is CASIPIGYGYTF.

The V call is TRBV10-2, the J call TRBJ2-3; D gene unclear. The CDR3 is 15 amino acids. The V and J ends lost 3 bases and 1 base respectively, with 11 bases between them. Germline CDR1 and CDR2: WSHSY and SAAADI. This CDR3 is CASSEEIIGTDTQYF. As DNA, the CDR3 is TGCGCCAGCAGTGAAGAAATCATAGGCACAGATACGCAGTATTTT.

The rearrangement links TRBV6-1 to TRBJ2-1; TRBD2 matches 7 bases. With 4 bases clipped from V and 12 bases from J, the junction kept 18 bases outside the gene matches. Germline V gene sequence: CDR1 MNHNS, CDR2 SASEGT. The CDR3 runs 16 residues. CDR3 DNA sequence: TGTGCCAGCAGTGCCCCGACTAGCCCCCACACAATTAGGCAGTTCTTC. This sequence encodes CASSAPTSPHTIRQFF.

In DNA, the CDR3 is TGTGCCAGCAGTTACTTCATAGCGGGAGTCCCCTACGAGCAGTACTTC. This codes for CASSYFIAGVPYEQYF. V usage is TRBV6-5 and J usage is TRBJ2-7; 9 bases line up with TRBD2. Germline-derived CDR1 and CDR2 are MNHEY and SVGAGI. Germline trimming cut 1 base from V and 2 bases from J; bases unmatched to any gene: 6. There are 16 residues in the CDR3.

The chain links TRBV11-2 to TRBJ2-1; D is uncertain. CDR1 SGHAT and CDR2 FQNNGV come from the germline V gene. The CDR3 runs to 15 residues. Trimming took off 3 bases at V and 8 bases at J, with 17 bases between the two ends. CDR3 region: CASSFHSGSGDEQFF. The CDR3 DNA reads as TGTGCCAGCAGCTTTCACTCAGGCAGTGGCGATGAGCAGTTCTTC.

The chain carries TRBV13 and TRBJ2-1; D gene uncertain. The germline V gene encodes CDR1 PRHDT and CDR2 FYEKMQ (reference sequence). The CDR3 spans 12 residues. Trimming left V 5 bases short and J 8 bases short, with 10 bases between. The chain's CDR3 is CASSEKRYEQFF. CDR3 nucleotide sequence: TGTGCCAGCAGCGAGAAGCGCTATGAGCAGTTCTTC. The full variable domain, in which reference TRBV13 and TRBJ2-1 provide the parts outside the CDR3, is AAGVIQSPRHLIKEKRETATLKCYPIPRHDTVYWYQQGPGQDPQFLISFYEKMQSDKGSIPDRFSAQQFSDYHSELNMSSLELGDSALYFCASSEKRYEQFFGPGTRLTVL.

V is TRBV10-3 and J is TRBJ2-1; possibly TRBD2 for D (6 bases). CDR3 length: 13 residues. CDR1 and CDR2 (germline): ENHRY, SYGVKD. V shed 4 bases and J shed 6 bases, with 10 bases lying between them. The CDR3 DNA follows: TGTGCCATCAGTGCGGGAGACCCCAATGAGCAGTTCTTC. Residues: CAISAGDPNEQFF.

The chain joins TRBV6-1 to TRBJ1-2, with TRBD1 identical over 11 bases. Looked up from germline, CDR1 is MNHNS and CDR2 is SASEGT. There are 15 residues in the CDR3. The V and J ends lost 1 base and 7 bases, in that order; junction bases with no gene match: 5. The CDR3 region is CASSEVVGTGGGYTF. CDR3 bases: TGTGCCAGCAGTGAAGTAGTGGGGACAGGGGGTGGCTACACCTTC.

This chain connects TRBV5-1 to TRBJ2-3, with 8 bases aligning to TRBD2. Unmatched junction bases numbered 9, after V lost 2 bases and J lost 4 bases. The length of the CDR3 is 16 residues. The germline gives CDR1 SGHRS, CDR2 YFSETQ. CDR3: CASSFVLREDADTQYF. The DNA of the CDR3 is TGCGCCAGCAGCTTTGTTCTGCGGGAGGACGCAGATACGCAGTATTTT. Combining the CDR3 with reference TRBV5-1 and TRBJ2-3 gives the whole variable domain KAGVTQTPRYLIKTRGQQVTLSCSPISGHRSVSWYQQTPGQGLQFLFEYFSETQRNKGNFPGRFSGRQFSNSRSEMNVSTLELGDSALYLCASSFVLREDADTQYFGPGTRLTVL.

On this clone itself: One junction end disagrees with the germline gene, perhaps due to a read error. This chain connects TRBV14 to TRBJ1-2; maybe TRBD1 (6 bases). CDR1 and CDR2 (germline): SGHDN, FVKESK. This CDR3 region has 12 residues. The CDR3 DNA reads as TGTGCCAGCAGCCAGCAATCCTGGGGGCTGGCCTTC. Translation: CASSQQSWGLAF. Full variable domain (outside the CDR3, taken from reference TRBV14 and TRBJ1-2): EAGVTQFPSHSVIEKGQTVTLRCDPISGHDNLYWYRRVMGKEIKFLLHFVKESKQDESGMPNNRFLAERTGGTYSTLKVQPAELEDSGVYFCASSQQSWGLAFGSGTRLTVV.

The V call is TRBV27, the J call TRBJ1-1; 7 bases are shared with TRBD1. V gave up 6 bases and J gave up 1 base; unmatched junction bases: 5. This CDR3 has 14 residues. The germline CDR1 and CDR2 sequences are MNHEY and SMNVEV (reference sequence). The CDR3 spells CASSRDSGNTEAFF. Written as DNA, the CDR3 is TGTGCCAGCAGCCGGGACAGCGGGAACACTGAAGCTTTCTTT.

The chain carries TRBV6-5 and TRBJ2-1; 7 bases align to TRBD2. The CDR3 is made up of 12 amino acids. V lost 8 bases to trimming and J lost 5 bases; unmatched junction nucleotides: 3. Germline V gene lookup returns CDR1 MNHEY and CDR2 SVGAGI. CDR3 sequence (DNA): TGTGCCAGCCGGGACTATAACAATGAGCAGTTCTTC. Translation gives CASRDYNNEQFF.

This chain joins TRBV11-3 and TRBJ2-1, with D possibly TRBD2 on 7 matching bases. The length of the CDR3 is 16 residues. V dropped 1 base and J dropped 6 bases, with 16 bases sitting between them. Per the germline V gene, CDR1 is SGHNT and CDR2 is YENEEA. The CDR3 bases are TGTGCCAGCAGCTTAGGAATGGCGGGGGCAGGCAATGAGCAGTTCTTC. This gives the protein CASSLGMAGAGNEQFF.

The chain uses TRBV30 and TRBJ2-4; 7 bases fit TRBD1. J was trimmed by 8 bases and V by 5 bases; bases with no gene match: 3. The CDR3 sequence is 11 residues long. The germline V gene has CDR1 GTSNPN and CDR2 SVGIG (reference sequence). In DNA form, the CDR3 reads TGTGCCTGGGCCCAGGGGGACATTCAGTACTTC. This codes for CAWAQGDIQYF.